These 27 T cell receptor beta chains share one sample of origin, sequenced in a study of blood T cell repertoires in COVID-19. Clones were read by immunoSEQ multiplex PCR, and TCRdb kept only the in-frame ones, dropping some. Here the sample spans about 350,000 clones, roughly 87% being singletons. Sample: PBMCs or T cells enriched from blood (not recorded which). These receptors were collected from a woman in her twenties or thirties who had recovered from COVID-19.

The chain employs TRBV5-1 and TRBJ2-7; no firm D call. Looked up from germline, CDR1 is SGHRS and CDR2 is YFSETQ. This CDR3 has 14 residues. V was trimmed by 0 bases and J by 0 bases, leaving 7 bases between them. CDR3 in DNA: TGCGCCAGCAGCTTGGACACAAACTCCTACGAGCAGTACTTC. Residues: CASSLDTNSYEQYF.

CDR3 region: CASSRDRPSANYGYTF. In DNA, the CDR3 is TGTGCCAGCAGTCGGGACAGGCCCTCTGCTAACTATGGCTACACCTTC. The chain employs TRBV28 and TRBJ1-2; 8 bases fit TRBD1. The V gene end was trimmed by 5 bases and the J gene end by 0 bases; junction bases not matched to a gene: 8. This CDR3 has 16 amino acids. Germline V lookup: CDR1 MDHEN, CDR2 SYDVKM.

V is TRBV6-5 and J is TRBJ2-7; D might be TRBD2 (5 bases). V lost 6 bases and J 1 base, leaving 13 bases between the germline ends. This CDR3 region has 14 residues. Germline assignment: CDR1 MNHEY and CDR2 SVGAGI. The CDR3 reads CASRRREGSYEQYF. CDR3 coding DNA: TGTGCCAGCAGACGTCGGGAAGGGTCCTACGAGCAGTACTTC.

V and J are TRBV9 and TRBJ1-2; a possible D gene is TRBD1 (6 bases). V was cut by 2 bases and J by 6 bases, with 17 bases left in between. The length of the CDR3 is 15 residues. Germline V gene sequence: CDR1 SGDLS, CDR2 YYNGEE. CDR3 protein: CASSVSGGQEHGYTF. The CDR3 DNA reads TGTGCCAGCAGCGTTAGCGGGGGGCAAGAGCATGGCTACACCTTC.

Only one count was recorded for this clone. The V and J genes are TRBV5-1 and TRBJ2-5; tentatively, D is TRBD2 (6 bases). The germline V and J ends were trimmed by 3 bases and 2 bases, with 14 bases remaining between them. This CDR3 is 15 amino acids long. Germline V lookup: CDR1 SGHRS, CDR2 YFSETQ. The CDR3 loop is CASSSMGTDQETQYF. As DNA, the CDR3 is TGCGCCAGCAGCTCGATGGGGACTGATCAAGAGACCCAGTACTTC.

The chain links TRBV5-6 to TRBJ1-2; D not resolved. Trimming pared 2 bases from V and 4 bases from J, leaving 12 bases between. This CDR3 has 14 amino acids. Germline V CDR1 and CDR2: SGHDT, YYEEEE. The CDR3 here is CASSFSRGPYGYTF. The CDR3 nucleotides are TGTGCCAGCAGCTTCAGTCGGGGTCCCTATGGCTACACCTTC.

The CDR3 DNA follows: TGCGCCAGCAGCCAAGAACCAGGGTACGAGTCCGGGGAGCTGTTTTTT. Its protein product is CASSQEPGYESGELFF. The chain joins TRBV4-1 to TRBJ2-2; D possibly corresponds to TRBD1 (5 bases). V was shortened by 0 bases and J by 6 bases, with 14 bases between the two germline ends. Germline CDR1 and CDR2: MGHRA and YSYEKL. The CDR3 covers 16 residues.

This clone was seen more than once but under ten times. This sequence joins TRBV14 and TRBJ2-1; 11 bases line up with TRBD1. The germline CDR1 and CDR2 sequences are SGHDN and FVKESK. V trimming: 3 bases; J trimming: 5 bases; junction bases outside the gene matches: 12. The CDR3 contains 18 residues. In DNA, the CDR3 is TGTGCCAGCAGCCAGTGGGGTCTGGGGACAGGGGGAAACAATGAGCAGTTCTTC. It is translated as CASSQWGLGTGGNNEQFF.

The V call is TRBV5-1, the J call TRBJ2-5; the match to TRBD1 covers 9 bases. With V trimmed by 4 bases and J by 5 bases, 6 bases remained unmatched. Germline CDR1 is SGHRS and CDR2 is YFSETQ. The CDR3 extends over 14 amino acids. CDR3 nucleotides: TGCGCCAGCAGCACACAGGGGGCGATGGAGACCCAGTACTTC. This codes for CASSTQGAMETQYF.

The rearrangement joins TRBV5-4 to TRBJ2-5, with 8 bases identical to TRBD2. The CDR3 spans 15 residues. Germline V gene lookup returns CDR1 SGHNT and CDR2 YYREEE (reference sequence). The J segment lost 4 bases and the V segment lost 2 bases, leaving 7 bases of the junction unmatched. CDR3 in DNA: TGTGCCAGCAGCTTCCCTTCGGGGGGGCTAGAGACCCAGTACTTC. Translation: CASSFPSGGLETQYF.

The genes are TRBV6-5 and TRBJ2-5; 7 positions agree with TRBD2. The CDR3 covers 13 residues. The V and J ends lost 6 bases and 5 bases, in that order; junction bases with no gene match: 6. CDR1 is MNHEY, CDR2 SVGAGI, per germline. In DNA form, the CDR3 reads TGTGCCAGCAGCCCGACTAGCCGCGAGACCCAGTACTTC. Protein: CASSPTSRETQYF.

This clone occurred many times. The rearrangement joins TRBV11-2 to TRBJ2-3, with TRBD2 matching 7 bases. The CDR3 runs to 16 residues. Germline assignment: CDR1 SGHAT and CDR2 FQNNGV. Unmatched junction bases numbered 8, after V lost 3 bases and J lost 2 bases. The CDR3 here is CASSFAGDSPTDTQYF. In nucleotides, the CDR3 is TGTGCCAGCAGCTTCGCGGGGGACTCCCCCACAGATACGCAGTATTTT. The complete variable domain, with remaining parts taken from reference TRBV11-2 and TRBJ2-3, reads EAGVAQSPRYKIIEKRQSVAFWCNPISGHATLYWYQQILGQGPKLLIQFQNNGVVDDSQLPKDRFSAERLKGVDSTLKIQPAKLEDSAVYLCASSFAGDSPTDTQYFGPGTRLTVL.

This chain connects TRBV3-1 (or the pseudogene TRBV3-2) to TRBJ1-2, with 8 bases that match TRBD1. Germline values: CDR1 LGHDT, CDR2 YNNKEL (reference sequence). V lost 4 bases to trimming and J lost 7 bases; unmatched junction nucleotides: 8. CDR3 length: 14 residues. The CDR3 DNA follows: TGTGCCAGCAGCCGAGTTCAGGGGGCAGGTGGCTACACCTTC. Protein: CASSRVQGAGGYTF.

The count of this clone is one. The V gene is TRBV30, the J gene TRBJ1-6; TRBD1 agrees at 9 bases. This CDR3 is built from 13 residues. Germline CDR1 and CDR2: GTSNPN and SVGIG (reference sequence). V lost 5 bases and J lost 7; bases outside the gene matches: 3. Written as DNA, the CDR3 is TGTGCCTGGGCCGGGACAGGGAATTCACCCCTCCACTTT. Translation: CAWAGTGNSPLHF.

The V gene is TRBV5-4, the J gene TRBJ2-7, with 11 bases matching TRBD1. Germline lookup yields CDR1 SGHNT and CDR2 YYREEE (reference sequence). The junction had 3 bases not matched to a gene; V was cut back by 2 bases and J by 5 bases. There are 14 residues in the CDR3. The CDR3 nucleotides read TGTGCCAGCAGCTTACCGGGACAGGGGGACGAGCAGTACTTC. It codes for CASSLPGQGDEQYF.

The chain uses TRBV28 and TRBJ1-2; TRBD1 might be the D (6 bases). The CDR3 length is 14 residues. The germline gives CDR1 MDHEN, CDR2 SYDVKM. Deletions cut 7 bases from V and 9 bases from J, with 21 bases between. The CDR3 spells CASIPWGGQQSYTF. CDR3 nucleotides: TGTGCCAGCATCCCCTGGGGGGGGCAACAAAGCTACACCTTC.

This sequence joins TRBV27 and TRBJ2-7; 7 bases match TRBD1. Looked up from germline, CDR1 is MNHEY and CDR2 is SMNVEV (reference sequence). Trimming removed 7 bases from V and 0 bases from J; junction bases left unmatched: 9. The length of the CDR3 is 15 residues. CDR3 sequence (DNA): TGTGCCAGCATCCTGGGACAGTACTACTCCTACGAGCAGTACTTC. This encodes CASILGQYYSYEQYF.

This clone was found a few times. V and J are TRBV28 and TRBJ1-5; 8 nucleotides align to TRBD1. Germline V lookup: CDR1 MDHEN, CDR2 SYDVKM. The ends lost 8 bases at V and 3 bases at J; junction bases unmatched: 6. The CDR3 has 14 residues. The CDR3 loop reads CASVSTGANQPQHF. In nucleotides, the CDR3 is TGTGCCAGCGTATCGACAGGGGCCAATCAGCCCCAGCATTTT.

This chain uses TRBV6-2 or TRBV6-3 with TRBJ2-7; 10 bases match TRBD1. V shed 0 bases, J shed 5 bases, and the junction held 4 bases outside the gene matches. Germline lookup yields CDR1 MNHEY and CDR2 SVGEGT. CDR3 length: 15 amino acids. CDR3 DNA: TGTGCCAGCAGTTACTCCGGGACAGGGGTTCACGAGCAGTACTTC. Translation gives CASSYSGTGVHEQYF.

This rearrangement joins TRBV10-1 to TRBJ2-7, with a tentative D call TRBD2 (7 bases). This CDR3 is 14 amino acids long. The germline CDR1 and CDR2 sequences are WNHNN and SYGVQD (reference sequence). V was trimmed by 10 bases and J by 1 base, leaving 17 bases between them. The CDR3 region has the DNA TGCGCCAACCCCCCCGGGGGGCCTTCCTACGAGCAGTACTTC. It encodes CANPPGGPSYEQYF.

V is TRBV19 and J is TRBJ2-2, with D perhaps matching TRBD1 (5 bases). V lost 0 bases to trimming and J lost 6 bases, with 5 bases between them. The CDR3 is 13 amino acids. Germline V gene sequence: CDR1 LNHDA, CDR2 SQIVND (reference sequence). This chain's CDR3 is CASSIDRAGELFF. CDR3 in DNA: TGTGCCAGTAGTATAGACAGGGCCGGGGAGCTGTTTTTT.

J is TRBJ2-5 and V is TRBV3-1 (or the pseudogene TRBV3-2), with 13 bases matching TRBD2. The CDR3 contains 16 residues. Germline-derived CDR1 and CDR2 are LGHDT and YNNKEL (reference sequence). The trim removed 3 bases at V and 2 bases at J, leaving 3 bases unmatched. The CDR3 bases are TGTGCCAGCAGCCAGGGACTAGCGGGGAGACAAGAGACCCAGTACTTC. It is translated as CASSQGLAGRQETQYF.

This chain connects TRBV6-5 to TRBJ2-2; tentatively, D is TRBD2 (5 bases). This CDR3 comprises 13 residues. Germline V lookup: CDR1 MNHEY, CDR2 SVGAGI. V lost 2 bases and J lost 10, with 11 bases in between. The CDR3 DNA is TGTGCCAGCAGTTACCAGGTGGACTCGGAGCTGTTTTTT. This encodes CASSYQVDSELFF.

The chain uses TRBV3-1 (or the pseudogene TRBV3-2) and TRBJ1-6; no reliable D call. Germline CDR1 LGHDT, CDR2 YNNKEL (reference sequence). CDR3 length equals 16 residues. V lost 0 bases to trimming and J lost 8 bases, with 14 bases between them. CDR3 sequence reads: CASSQDLLSAYSPLHF. The CDR3 region has the DNA TGTGCCAGCAGCCAAGATCTATTGTCAGCGTATTCACCCCTCCACTTT.

The V call is TRBV5-4, the J call TRBJ1-2; perhaps TRBD1 as D (5 bases). Trimming left V 0 bases short and J 4 bases short, with 13 bases between. CDR1 and CDR2 from the germline V gene are SGHNT and YYREEE (reference sequence). The CDR3 is made up of 15 amino acids. The CDR3 reads CASSLVWRGTYGYTF. As DNA, the CDR3 is TGTGCCAGCAGCTTGGTTTGGCGGGGGACCTATGGCTACACCTTC.

The rearrangement uses TRBV7-6 and TRBJ2-1; 13 bases map to TRBD2. Germline V CDR1 and CDR2: SGHVS, FNYEAQ. This CDR3 has 17 residues. J was trimmed by 8 bases and V by 0 bases; bases with no gene match: 7. Here the CDR3 DNA reads TGTGCCAGCAGCTTAGCCTCGACTAGCGGGGGGTCGTATGAGCAGTTCTTC. It specifies CASSLASTSGGSYEQFF.

This clone has only a few counts. The CDR3 protein is CSASREGYSNQPQHF. CDR3 bases: TGCAGTGCTAGTCGGGAGGGATATAGCAATCAGCCCCAGCATTTT. The chain recombines TRBV20-1 with TRBJ1-5; no reliable D call. Germline V gene lookup returns CDR1 DFQATT and CDR2 SNEGSKA (reference sequence). V was cut by 3 bases and J by 0 bases, with 12 bases left in between. This CDR3 is built from 15 residues.